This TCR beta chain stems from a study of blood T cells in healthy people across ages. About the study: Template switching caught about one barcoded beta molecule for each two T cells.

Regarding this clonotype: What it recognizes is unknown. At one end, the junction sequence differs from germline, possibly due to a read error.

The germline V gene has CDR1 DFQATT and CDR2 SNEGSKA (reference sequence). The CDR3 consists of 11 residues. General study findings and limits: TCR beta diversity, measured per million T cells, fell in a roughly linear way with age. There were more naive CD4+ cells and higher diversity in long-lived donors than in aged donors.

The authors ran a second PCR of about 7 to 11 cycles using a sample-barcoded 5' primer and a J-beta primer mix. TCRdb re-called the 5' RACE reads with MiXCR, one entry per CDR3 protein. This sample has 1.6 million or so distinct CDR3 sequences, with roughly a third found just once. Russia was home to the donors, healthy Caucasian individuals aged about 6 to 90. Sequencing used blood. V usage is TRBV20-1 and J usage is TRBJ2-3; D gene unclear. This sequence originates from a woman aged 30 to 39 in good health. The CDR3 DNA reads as TGCAATGCTAGTGACATGGATACGCAGTATTTT. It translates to CNASDMDTQYF.